Sequencing of this T cell receptor (beta chain) was carried out in a study of neurological immune-mediated disorders (dated by TCRdb to between 2018 and 2021). The study in broad terms: Among the 35 or so multiple sclerosis patients, approximately 30 had relapsing-remitting MS and 3 had secondary progressive MS. Using UMI-based sequencing, the study compared peripheral blood TCR-beta repertoires from patients with HTLV-I-associated myelopathy (HAM/TSP), patients with multiple sclerosis, and healthy controls. The approximately 98 TCR-beta libraries included longitudinal samples, technical triplicates and paired sorted CD4+ and CD8+ T-cell subsets alongside PBMC samples. The cohort was made up of some 70 subjects, consisting of roughly 14 HAM/TSP patients, roughly 35 multiple sclerosis patients and approximately 20 healthy controls. The study at large found these results: Repertoires from 18 of 34 MS patients were grouped by phylogenetic analysis into a cluster of related CDR3 sequences, suggesting a possible repertoire-level signature. Expanded clones from different subjects shared no identical CDR3 amino acid sequences, which suggests that TCR-beta repertoires were private in all groups. The highest TCR clonal expansion was observed in HAM/TSP patients, whereas the lowest was observed in MS patients, even when compared with healthy controls. The MS cluster was not associated with any clinical or MRI features, and the authors stated that larger cohorts are needed.

CDR1 is given as KGHDR and CDR2 as SFDVKD, both from the germline V gene. Inclusive of the bounding cysteine and phenylalanine, the CDR3 is 15 residues long. The kept DNA is CDR3 alone, 45 bases in frame from the first base. Trimming at the junction amounts to 4 bases on V and 7 bases on J, and the germline ends lie 16 bases apart. cDNA synthesis used template-switch 5'RACE with a primer carrying a 10-nucleotide random unique molecular identifier tagging each TCR transcript. Over 200 million TCR-beta sequences, covering 15-18 subjects, were produced in each sequencing run. The RNeasy kit was used to extract total RNA. TCR-beta VDJ regions were amplified with primers for the TCR constant region and the 5'RACE anchor, using the KAPA Real-time Library Amplification kit. Sample indexes and Illumina adaptors were added in a first PCR, and a second PCR then increased library yield. After Ampure bead purification, the TCR product of roughly 650 bp was size-selected on a 2% E-gel SizeSelection system. Before pooling, library quality was assessed on a Bioanalyzer, concentration was determined with Qubit, and library quantification was performed with the Kapa Library Quantification kit. An Illumina HiSeq 2500 was used to sequence the libraries paired-end at 2 x 150 bp. To increase sequence diversity, about 25-30% phiX was spiked into each library pool. The original pipeline was this. The quality-filtered reads were processed with the UMI-based MiGEC pipeline, whose error correction step removed more than 90% of the raw TCR sequences. IMGT germline references were used for aligning VDJ genes, and each clonotype was defined as a unique CDR3 amino acid sequence together with its V-J genes. Clonal expansion, Shannon diversity and CDR3 relatedness (CalcPairwiseDistances, ClusterSamples) were evaluated with VDJtools, and phylogenetic trees were built with CLCbio workbench. A clone was classed as expanded if it had 8 or more unique UMIs, a cutoff based on coefficient-of-variation modelling across technical triplicates. In TCRdb, the public reads were trimmed at Q25 with fastp and aligned with MiXCR, with productive beta chains retained. All rows with the same CDR3 protein become a single entry with the most common DNA and genes. None of the V and J calls come from the authors' own analysis; TCRdb made them. This sample is represented by approximately 70,000 distinct CDR3 sequences; roughly 3.6% of them were singletons. The leading ten clones occupy approximately 1.2% of the sample.

Libraries from unsorted PBMCs were made from 2 million PBMCs kept in RNAlater at -80 degrees C until RNA extraction. The multiple sclerosis patients were enrolled in a US clinical protocol that evaluated disease progression with magnetic resonance imaging. Peripheral blood underwent Ficoll-Hypaque density gradient centrifugation to isolate PBMCs, which were then cryopreserved in liquid nitrogen. Many counts were recorded for this clonotype. Its antigen remains undetermined. Per-base quality was not reported, and no clone a single base away is much larger than it. The receptor comes from a young man with multiple sclerosis. The sample was PBMCs. The chain joins TRBV24-1 to TRBJ2-1, with a weak D call of TRBD1 (6 bases match). The CDR3 has the sequence CATSDPGAGANEQFF. In nucleotides, the sequence is TGTGCCACCAGTGACCCTGGGGCAGGGGCAAATGAGCAGTTCTTC.